This T cell receptor (beta chain) is drawn from a study of glioma-infiltrating T cells after dendritic cell vaccination. Study information: Autologous tumor lysate-pulsed dendritic cell vaccination was given between about 2003 and 2012. Study-wide findings and caveats: TCR clonality showed no direct relationship with survival.

The CDR3 totals 15 residues. Trimming cost V 0 bases and J 9 bases, with 14 bases left between them. Germline V gives CDR1 SGHDN, CDR2 FVKESK. On this clone: Antigen unknown.

Profiled with immunoSEQ multiplex PCR; TCRdb holds only in-frame clones, not every one. Of under 100,000 clones in the sample, approximately 81% are singletons; the top ten hold 2.5% to 3%. The chain employs TRBV14 and TRBJ2-2, with a possible D match to TRBD2 (6 bases). The sequence came from a human donor with glioblastoma. The source was blood, collected before dendritic cell vaccination. The CDR3 DNA sequence: TGTGCCAGCAGCCAAGACGGGGGAATGGGCAGGGAGCTGTTTTTT. As protein: CASSQDGGMGRELFF.